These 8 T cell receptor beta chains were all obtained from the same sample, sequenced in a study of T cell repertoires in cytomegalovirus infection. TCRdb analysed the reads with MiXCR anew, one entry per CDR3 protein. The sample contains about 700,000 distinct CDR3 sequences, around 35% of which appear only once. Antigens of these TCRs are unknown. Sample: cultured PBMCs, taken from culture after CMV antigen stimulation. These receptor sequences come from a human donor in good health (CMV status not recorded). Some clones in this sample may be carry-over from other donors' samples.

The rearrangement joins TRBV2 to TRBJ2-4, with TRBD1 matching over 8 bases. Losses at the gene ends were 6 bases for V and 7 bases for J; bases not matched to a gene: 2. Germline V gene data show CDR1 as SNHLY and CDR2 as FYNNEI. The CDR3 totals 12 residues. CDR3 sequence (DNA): TGTGCCAGCAGCCGACAGGGGAACATTCAGTACTTC. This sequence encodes CASSRQGNIQYF. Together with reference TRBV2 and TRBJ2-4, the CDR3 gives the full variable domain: EPEVTQTPSHQVTQMGQEVILRCVPISNHLYFYWYRQILGQKVEFLVSFYNNEISEKSEIFDDQFSVERPDGSNFTLKIRSTKLEDSAMYFCASSRQGNIQYFGAGTRLSVL.

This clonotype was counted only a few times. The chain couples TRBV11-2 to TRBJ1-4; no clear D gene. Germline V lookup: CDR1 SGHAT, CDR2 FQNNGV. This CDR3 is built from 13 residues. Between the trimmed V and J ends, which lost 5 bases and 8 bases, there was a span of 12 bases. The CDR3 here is CASSPSGDEKLFF. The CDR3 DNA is TGTGCCAGCAGCCCCTCCGGAGACGAAAAACTGTTTTTT.

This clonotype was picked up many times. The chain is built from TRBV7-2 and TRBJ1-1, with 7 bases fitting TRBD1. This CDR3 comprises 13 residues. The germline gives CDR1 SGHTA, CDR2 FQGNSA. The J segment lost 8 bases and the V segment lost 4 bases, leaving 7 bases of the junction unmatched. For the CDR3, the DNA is TGTGCCAGCAGCTCGTCAGGGGGAGCAGAAGCTTTCTTT. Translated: CASSSSGGAEAFF.

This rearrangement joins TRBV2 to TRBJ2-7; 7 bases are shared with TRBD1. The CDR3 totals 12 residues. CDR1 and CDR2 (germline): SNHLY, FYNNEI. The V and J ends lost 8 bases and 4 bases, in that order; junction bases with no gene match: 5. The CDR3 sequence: CASEGADYEQYF. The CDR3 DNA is TGTGCCAGCGAGGGGGCAGATTACGAGCAGTACTTC.

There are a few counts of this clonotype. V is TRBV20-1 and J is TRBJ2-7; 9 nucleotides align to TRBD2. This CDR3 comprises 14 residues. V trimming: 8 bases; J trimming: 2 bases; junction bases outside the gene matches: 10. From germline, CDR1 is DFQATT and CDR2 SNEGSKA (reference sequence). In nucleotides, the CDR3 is TGCAGTTGCCGGGGGGCTAGCGGGACCTACGAGCAGTACTTC. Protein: CSCRGASGTYEQYF.

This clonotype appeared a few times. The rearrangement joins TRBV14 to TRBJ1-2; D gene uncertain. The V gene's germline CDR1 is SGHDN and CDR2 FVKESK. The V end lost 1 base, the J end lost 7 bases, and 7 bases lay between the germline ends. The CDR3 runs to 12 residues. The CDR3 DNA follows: TGTGCCAGCAGCCAAGTAGGTTTTGGCTACACCTTC. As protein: CASSQVGFGYTF.

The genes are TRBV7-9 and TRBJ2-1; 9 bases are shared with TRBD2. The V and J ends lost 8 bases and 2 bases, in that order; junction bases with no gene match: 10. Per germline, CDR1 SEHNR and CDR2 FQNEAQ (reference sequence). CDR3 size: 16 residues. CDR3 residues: CASGGRVVRTYNEQFF. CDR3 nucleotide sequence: TGTGCCAGCGGCGGGAGGGTCGTTCGTACCTACAATGAGCAGTTCTTC.

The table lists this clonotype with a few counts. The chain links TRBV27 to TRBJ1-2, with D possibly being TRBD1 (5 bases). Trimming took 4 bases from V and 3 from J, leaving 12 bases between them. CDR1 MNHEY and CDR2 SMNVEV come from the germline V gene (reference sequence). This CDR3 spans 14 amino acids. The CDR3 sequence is CASSWGPWDYGYTF. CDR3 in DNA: TGTGCCAGCAGTTGGGGACCCTGGGACTATGGCTACACCTTC.